This passage covers 32 T cell receptor beta chains from one sample sequenced in a study of blood T cell repertoires in COVID-19. The repertoire was sequenced with immunoSEQ multiplex PCR; TCRdb's copy has only in-frame clones and lacks some. The sample yields about 120,000 clones, about three quarters seen once. Material: peripheral blood. The receptor source for this set is a woman in her 70s with acute or convalescent COVID-19.

This chain joins TRBV3-1 (or the pseudogene TRBV3-2) and TRBJ2-1, with TRBD1 matching over 7 bases. The ends lost 4 bases at V and 9 bases at J; junction bases unmatched: 12. The CDR3 has 15 amino acids. Germline V CDR1 and CDR2: LGHDT, YNNKEL (reference sequence). CDR3 sequence (DNA): TGTGCCAGCAGCCGACAAGTAGCAGGGGGTGGTGAGCAGTTCTTC. This sequence encodes CASSRQVAGGGEQFF.

This chain connects TRBV6-6 to TRBJ1-1; 8 bases are shared with TRBD1. Germline CDR1 reads MNHNY; CDR2 reads SVGAGI (reference sequence). V lost 4 bases to trimming and J lost 3 bases; unmatched junction nucleotides: 4. The CDR3 runs 14 residues. The CDR3 region is CASSSQGAHTEAFF. Written as DNA, the CDR3 is TGTGCCAGCAGTTCTCAGGGGGCGCACACTGAAGCTTTCTTT.

This sequence joins TRBV19 and TRBJ2-3, with 14 bases that match TRBD2. Trimming took 4 bases from V and 4 from J; bases not matched to a gene: 7. CDR1 LNHDA and CDR2 SQIVND come from the germline V gene (reference sequence). There are 17 residues in the CDR3. CDR3 coding DNA: TGTGCCAGTAGTAATCGTGGGACTAGCGGGAGCTCAGATACGCAGTATTTT. This gives the protein CASSNRGTSGSSDTQYF.

The chain links TRBV18 to TRBJ1-2; 7 bases agree with TRBD1. The ends lost 6 bases at V and 4 bases at J; junction bases unmatched: 8. Germline CDR1 reads KGHSH; CDR2 reads LQKENI. The CDR3 totals 14 residues. The CDR3 DNA follows: TGTGCCAGCTCCTTAGACAGGGCCACCTATGGCTACACCTTC. This sequence encodes CASSLDRATYGYTF.

V usage is TRBV6-6 and J usage is TRBJ2-5, with 12 bases that match TRBD2. CDR1 is MNHNY, CDR2 SVGAGI, per germline (reference sequence). The CDR3 loop spans 14 amino acids. V lost 5 bases, J lost 2 bases, and 0 bases stayed unmatched. The chain's CDR3 is CASSLAGGQETQYF. DNA for the CDR3: TGTGCCAGCAGTCTAGCGGGGGGGCAAGAGACCCAGTACTTC.

The sample holds one count of this clone. The CDR3 loop reads CASSYEGLAGGPYTQYF. Written as DNA, the CDR3 is TGTGCCAGCAGTTACGAGGGACTAGCGGGGGGGCCATATACGCAGTATTTT. The genes are TRBV6-2 or TRBV6-3 and TRBJ2-3, with 16 bases fitting TRBD2. The CDR3 consists of 17 residues. Germline assignment: CDR1 MNHEY and CDR2 SVGEGT. V lost 2 bases to trimming and J lost 7 bases; unmatched junction nucleotides: 6.

The table lists this clone with a few counts. The J gene is TRBJ2-7, the V gene TRBV19; 9 bases map to TRBD2. Germline V gives CDR1 LNHDA, CDR2 SQIVND (reference sequence). The CDR3 is 17 residues long. The junction had 13 bases not matched to a gene; V was cut back by 6 bases and J by 1 base. The chain's CDR3 is CASSKRLAEDRSYEQYF. As DNA, the CDR3 is TGTGCCAGTAGCAAACGACTAGCGGAAGACCGATCCTACGAGCAGTACTTC.

This clone was detected a few times. The rearrangement links TRBV4-3 to TRBJ2-3; 10 bases match TRBD1. V lost 1 base, J lost 2 bases, and 3 bases stayed unmatched. Germline CDR1 is LGHNA and CDR2 is YSLEER. This CDR3 spans 16 amino acids. The CDR3 loop reads CASSQGQGAYTDTQYF. The CDR3, as DNA: TGCGCCAGCAGCCAAGGACAGGGGGCTTACACAGATACGCAGTATTTT.

CDR3 amino acids: CASRGQAYSPLHF. The CDR3 nucleotides read TGTGCCAGCAGGGGACAGGCTTATTCACCCCTCCACTTT. The V gene is TRBV2, the J gene TRBJ1-6, with 8 bases aligning to TRBD1. This CDR3 is 13 amino acids long. V shed 6 bases, J shed 8 bases, and the junction held 3 bases outside the gene matches. CDR1 and CDR2 (germline): SNHLY, FYNNEI.

The chain carries TRBV4-1 and TRBJ2-3; 7 bases line up with TRBD1. Germline lookup yields CDR1 MGHRA and CDR2 YSYEKL. V shed 1 base and J 0 bases; nucleotides not matched to a gene: 7. The CDR3 is made up of 17 amino acids. The CDR3 region has the DNA TGCGCCAGCAGCCAAGTCCCCGGGACAGCTAGCACAGATACGCAGTATTTT. It encodes CASSQVPGTASTDTQYF.

The chain combines TRBV28 with TRBJ1-1; D may be TRBD1 (5 bases). The V end lost 6 bases, the J end lost 5 bases, and 16 bases lay between the germline ends. CDR3 length equals 14 residues. Germline CDR1 MDHEN, CDR2 SYDVKM. CDR3 in amino acids: CASSLRGGRTEAFF. In DNA form, the CDR3 reads TGTGCCAGCAGCTTACGGGGGGGAAGGACTGAAGCTTTCTTT.

The rearrangement uses TRBV5-4 and TRBJ2-5; unclear D gene. Germline lookup yields CDR1 SGHNT and CDR2 YYREEE (reference sequence). Trimming took 1 base from V and 3 from J, leaving 7 bases between them. This CDR3 spans 13 amino acids. The CDR3 is CASSLQSKETQYF. DNA for the CDR3: TGTGCCAGCAGCTTGCAGTCGAAAGAGACCCAGTACTTC. The full variable domain, in which reference TRBV5-4 and TRBJ2-5 provide the parts outside the CDR3, is ETGVTQSPTHLIKTRGQQVTLRCSSQSGHNTVSWYQQALGQGPQFIFQYYREEENGRGNFPPRFSGLQFPNYSSELNVNALELDDSALYLCASSLQSKETQYFGPGTRLLVL.

A few counts support this clone. DNA of the CDR3: TGTGCCATCAGTGAGAGTATGGACAGGGGGAGCGAGCAGTACTTC. It translates to CAISESMDRGSEQYF. The chain joins TRBV10-3 to TRBJ2-7; TRBD1 agrees at 10 bases. The CDR3 extends over 15 amino acids. Germline V CDR1 and CDR2: ENHRY, SYGVKD. V shed 2 bases, J shed 6 bases, and the junction held 7 bases outside the gene matches.

The chain couples TRBV7-2 to TRBJ1-2; TRBD1 might be the D (5 bases). Germline CDR1 SGHTA, CDR2 FQGNSA. The CDR3 loop spans 14 amino acids. Trimming removed 0 bases at V and 2 bases at J, with 7 bases between. The CDR3, as DNA: TGTGCCAGCAGCTTAGCAGCAGGGAACTATGGCTACACCTTC. Translation gives CASSLAAGNYGYTF. Supplemented by reference TRBV7-2 and TRBJ1-2, the full variable domain reads GAGVSQSPSNKVTEKGKDVELRCDPISGHTALYWYRQSLGQGLEFLIYFQGNSAPDKSGLPSDRFSAERTGGSVSTLTIQRTQQEDSAVYLCASSLAAGNYGYTFGSGTRLTVV.

This clone has more than one count but fewer than ten. The chain links TRBV27 to TRBJ2-7; possibly TRBD1 for D (5 bases). This CDR3 is built from 14 residues. Germline V gene sequence: CDR1 MNHEY, CDR2 SMNVEV (reference sequence). V lost 5 bases to trimming and J lost 1 base, with 12 bases between them. For the CDR3, the DNA is TGTGCCAGCAGTAAGACAGTACGGTCCTACGAGCAGTACTTC. Translated: CASSKTVRSYEQYF.

This clone was seen more than once but under ten times. V usage is TRBV5-1 and J usage is TRBJ2-1; 8 bases map to TRBD2. V was clipped by 2 bases and J by 3 bases; unmatched bases: 7. CDR1 and CDR2 (germline): SGHRS, YFSETQ. The CDR3 has 16 amino acids. CDR3 region: CASSFSAGAVYNEQFF. The CDR3 coding sequence is TGCGCCAGCAGCTTCTCAGCGGGGGCCGTCTACAATGAGCAGTTCTTC.

The chain joins TRBV11-2 to TRBJ1-2, with D tentatively TRBD1 (5 bases). The V gene lost 1 base and the J gene lost 2 bases, with 14 bases spanning the gap. This CDR3 spans 16 amino acids. Germline assignment: CDR1 SGHAT and CDR2 FQNNGV. The CDR3 bases are TGTGCCAGCAGCTTAGTGTCCGCCAGGGCAAACTATGGCTACACCTTC. Translated, it gives CASSLVSARANYGYTF. Combining the CDR3 with reference TRBV11-2 and TRBJ1-2 gives the whole variable domain EAGVAQSPRYKIIEKRQSVAFWCNPISGHATLYWYQQILGQGPKLLIQFQNNGVVDDSQLPKDRFSAERLKGVDSTLKIQPAKLEDSAVYLCASSLVSARANYGYTFGSGTRLTVV.

The chain carries TRBV5-5 and TRBJ1-5; possible D gene TRBD1, 6 bases. Germline CDR1 is SGHKS and CDR2 is YYEKEE (reference sequence). The CDR3 covers 15 residues. V was shortened by 4 bases and J by 0 bases, with 11 bases between the two germline ends. The CDR3 nucleotides read TGTGCCAGCAGCCGGACAGTTAATAGCAATCAGCCCCAGCATTTT. This codes for CASSRTVNSNQPQHF. Based on the CDR3 plus reference TRBV5-5 and TRBJ1-5, the full variable domain is DAGVTQSPTHLIKTRGQQVTLRCSPISGHKSVSWYQQVLGQGPQFIFQYYEKEERGRGNFPDRFSARQFPNYSSELNVNALLLGDSALYLCASSRTVNSNQPQHFGDGTRLSIL.

This clone was seen only a few times. The chain couples TRBV2 to TRBJ1-1; D is unclear. CDR3 length: 12 residues. Trimming took off 8 bases at V and 3 bases at J, with 10 bases between the two ends. The germline V gene encodes CDR1 SNHLY and CDR2 FYNNEI. CDR3 residues: CASGDSYTEAFF. The CDR3 DNA reads TGTGCCAGCGGAGACTCTTACACTGAAGCTTTCTTT. Based on the CDR3 plus reference TRBV2 and TRBJ1-1, the full variable domain is EPEVTQTPSHQVTQMGQEVILRCVPISNHLYFYWYRQILGQKVEFLVSFYNNEISEKSEIFDDQFSVERPDGSNFTLKIRSTKLEDSAMYFCASGDSYTEAFFGQGTRLTVV.

The DNA of the CDR3 is TGTGCCAGCAGTGGTGACAGTGCAACTAATGAAAAACTGTTTTTT. This gives the protein CASSGDSATNEKLFF. The rearrangement joins TRBV6-6 to TRBJ1-4; possible D gene TRBD1, 5 bases. V was shortened by 5 bases and J by 0 bases, with 10 bases between the two germline ends. Germline loops: CDR1 MNHNY, CDR2 SVGAGI (reference sequence). CDR3 size: 15 residues.

The chain uses TRBV28 and TRBJ2-1; D ambiguous. This CDR3 spans 15 amino acids. CDR1 is MDHEN and CDR2 is SYDVKM in the germline V gene. Between the trimmed V and J ends, which lost 2 bases and 1 base, there was a span of 9 bases. This CDR3 is CASSLPGRSYNEQFF. The CDR3 DNA sequence: TGTGCCAGCAGTTTACCGGGTAGGTCCTACAATGAGCAGTTCTTC.

The chain recombines TRBV27 with TRBJ2-2; unclear D gene. The CDR3 runs to 15 residues. Germline V gene sequence: CDR1 MNHEY, CDR2 SMNVEV (reference sequence). V lost 1 base, J lost 0 bases, and 6 bases lay in between. The CDR3 is CASSLYGSNTGELFF. Written as DNA, the CDR3 is TGTGCCAGCAGTTTATACGGGTCGAACACCGGGGAGCTGTTTTTT.

The gene calls are TRBV6-2 or TRBV6-3 and TRBJ2-7; tentatively, D is TRBD1 (5 bases). The V gene's germline CDR1 is MNHEY and CDR2 SVGEGT. V was clipped by 2 bases and J by 4 bases, with 12 bases between them. This CDR3 has 14 amino acids. The CDR3 sequence: CASSYAGLRYEQYF. CDR3 sequence (DNA): TGTGCCAGCAGTTACGCAGGGTTGAGATACGAGCAGTACTTC.

The chain is built from TRBV7-9 and TRBJ2-3; 16 nucleotides line up with TRBD2. The CDR3 extends over 17 amino acids. Germline V gives CDR1 SEHNR, CDR2 FQNEAQ (reference sequence). After removal of 1 base from V and 8 bases from J, the junction contained 6 bases not matched to a gene. The CDR3 loop reads CASSLGGLAGGYRTQYF. Written as DNA, the CDR3 is TGTGCCAGCAGCTTAGGGGGACTAGCGGGAGGGTATCGTACGCAGTATTTT.

This chain uses TRBV19 with TRBJ1-1; TRBD1 matches 9 bases. Germline V gene lookup returns CDR1 LNHDA and CDR2 SQIVND (reference sequence). CDR3 length: 14 residues. The junction had 8 bases not matched to a gene; V was cut back by 5 bases and J by 7 bases. DNA for the CDR3: TGTGCCAGTAGTTTCGACAGGGGGAAAGATGAAGCTTTCTTT. Amino acids: CASSFDRGKDEAFF.

The count of this clone is one. CDR3 sequence reads: CASSQGGSGNQPQHF. The CDR3 DNA reads as TGTGCCAGCAGTCAGGGAGGGAGTGGCAATCAGCCCCAGCATTTT. The rearrangement joins TRBV28 to TRBJ1-5, with a possible D match to TRBD1 (5 bases). Germline-derived CDR1 and CDR2 are MDHEN and SYDVKM. CDR3 length: 15 amino acids. V lost 5 bases to trimming and J lost 2 bases, with 13 bases between them.

The genes are TRBV19 and TRBJ2-7, with D uncertain. Germline CDR1 LNHDA, CDR2 SQIVND (reference sequence). Trimming removed 6 bases from V and 7 bases from J, with 16 bases in between. The CDR3 extends over 13 amino acids. CDR3 bases: TGTGCCAGTAGGCCATCAAGGCTGGAGGAGCAGTACTTC. As protein: CASRPSRLEEQYF.

The chain links TRBV6-5 to TRBJ1-1; a possible D gene is TRBD1 (5 bases). CDR1 MNHEY and CDR2 SVGAGI come from the germline V gene. Trimming removed 6 bases at V and 4 bases at J, with 12 bases between. The CDR3 is 13 residues long. In nucleotides, the CDR3 is TGTGCCAGCAGCCGCGACAGCTTCACTGAAGCTTTCTTT. This codes for CASSRDSFTEAFF.

Many counts were recorded for this clone. This chain uses TRBV19 with TRBJ2-7, with D perhaps matching TRBD1 (6 bases). Trimming cost V 10 bases and J 2 bases, with 15 bases left between them. The CDR3 has 13 residues. Germline lookup yields CDR1 LNHDA and CDR2 SQIVND (reference sequence). The CDR3 DNA sequence: TGTGCCACCTCCGGGACAACCACCTACGAGCAGTACTTC. This encodes CATSGTTTYEQYF.

CDR3 in DNA: TGTGCCAGCAGTTACTCGACTCTCTCTGGGGCCAACGTCCTGACTTTC. Translation: CASSYSTLSGANVLTF. V usage is TRBV6-5 and J usage is TRBJ2-6; D unresolved. V was trimmed by 0 bases and J by 0 bases, leaving 6 bases between them. CDR3 length: 16 amino acids. Germline V CDR1 and CDR2: MNHEY, SVGAGI.

On this clone itself: Different DNA sequences within this sample yield the same CDR3. The rearrangement links TRBV6-2 or TRBV6-3 to TRBJ1-1; the D is unclear. The CDR3 has 13 amino acids. Germline lookup yields CDR1 MNHEY and CDR2 SVGEGT. Trimming shortened V by 1 base and J by 4 bases, and 7 bases separated the two germline ends. The CDR3 protein is CASSYFSGTEAFF. The CDR3 DNA follows: TGTGCCAGCAGTTACTTCAGTGGCACTGAAGCTTTCTTT.

The chain links TRBV5-1 to TRBJ2-3; 13 positions agree with TRBD2. Germline V gene data show CDR1 as SGHRS and CDR2 as YFSETQ. V was clipped by 0 bases and J by 0 bases; unmatched bases: 1. The CDR3 has 17 amino acids. The CDR3 here is CASSLGLAGGSTDTQYF. CDR3 sequence (DNA): TGCGCCAGCAGCTTGGGACTAGCGGGGGGTAGCACAGATACGCAGTATTTT.